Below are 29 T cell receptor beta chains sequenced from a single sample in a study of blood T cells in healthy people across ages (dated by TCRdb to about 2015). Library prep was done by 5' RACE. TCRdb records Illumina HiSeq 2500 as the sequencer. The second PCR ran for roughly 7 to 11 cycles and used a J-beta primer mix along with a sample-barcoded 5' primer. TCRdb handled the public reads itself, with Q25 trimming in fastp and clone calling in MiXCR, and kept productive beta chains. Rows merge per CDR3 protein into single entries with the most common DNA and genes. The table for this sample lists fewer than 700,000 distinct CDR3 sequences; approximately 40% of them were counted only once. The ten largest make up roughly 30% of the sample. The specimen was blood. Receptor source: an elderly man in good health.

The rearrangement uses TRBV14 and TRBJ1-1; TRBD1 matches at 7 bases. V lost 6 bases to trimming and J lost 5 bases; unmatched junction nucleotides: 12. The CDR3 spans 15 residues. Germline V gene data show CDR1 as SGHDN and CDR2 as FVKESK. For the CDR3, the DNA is TGTGCCAGCAGTTACATAGACAGGGCGAAGACTGAAGCTTTCTTT. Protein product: CASSYIDRAKTEAFF.

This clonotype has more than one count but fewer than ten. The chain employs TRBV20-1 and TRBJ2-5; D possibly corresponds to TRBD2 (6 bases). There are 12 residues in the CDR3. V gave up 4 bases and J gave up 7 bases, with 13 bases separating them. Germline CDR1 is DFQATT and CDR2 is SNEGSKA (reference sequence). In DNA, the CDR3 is TGCAGTGCTATCGGAGGGCTAGGGACCCAGTACTTC. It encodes CSAIGGLGTQYF.

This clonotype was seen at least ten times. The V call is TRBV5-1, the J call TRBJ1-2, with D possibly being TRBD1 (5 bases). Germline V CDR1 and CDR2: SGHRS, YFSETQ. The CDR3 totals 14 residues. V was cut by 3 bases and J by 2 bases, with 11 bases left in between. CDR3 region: CASSSPGQNYGYTF. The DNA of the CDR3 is TGCGCCAGCAGCTCGCCAGGACAAAACTATGGCTACACCTTC.

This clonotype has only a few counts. The DNA of the CDR3 is TGCGCCAGCAGCCGGGCGGTAACAACTAATGAAAAACTGTTTTTT. Residues: CASSRAVTTNEKLFF. V usage is TRBV4-1 and J usage is TRBJ1-4; D uncertain. Trimming took 4 bases from V and 0 from J, leaving 9 bases between them. Germline V gene data show CDR1 as MGHRA and CDR2 as YSYEKL. The CDR3 is 15 residues long.

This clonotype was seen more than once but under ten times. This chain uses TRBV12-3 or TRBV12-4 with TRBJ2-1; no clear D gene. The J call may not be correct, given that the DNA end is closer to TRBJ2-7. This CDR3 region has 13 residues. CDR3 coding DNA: TGTGCCAGCAGTTCGGCCCAGTACAATGAGCAGTACTTC. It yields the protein CASSSAQYNEQYF.

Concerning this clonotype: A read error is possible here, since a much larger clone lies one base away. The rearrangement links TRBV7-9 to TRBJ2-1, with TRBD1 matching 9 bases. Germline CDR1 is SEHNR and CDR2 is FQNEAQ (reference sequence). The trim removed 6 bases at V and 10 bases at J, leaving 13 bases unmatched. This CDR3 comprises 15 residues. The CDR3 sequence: CASSPGQGKSYEQFF. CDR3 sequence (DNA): TGTGCCAGCAGTCCTGGACAGGGGAAAAGCTACGAGCAGTTCTTC.

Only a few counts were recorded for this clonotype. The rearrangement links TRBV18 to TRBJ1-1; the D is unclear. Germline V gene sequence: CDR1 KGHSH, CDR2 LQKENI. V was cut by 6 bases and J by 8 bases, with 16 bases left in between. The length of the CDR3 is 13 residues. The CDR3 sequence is CASSSPDREEAFF. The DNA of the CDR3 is TGTGCCAGCTCCTCCCCTGACCGGGAAGAAGCTTTCTTT.

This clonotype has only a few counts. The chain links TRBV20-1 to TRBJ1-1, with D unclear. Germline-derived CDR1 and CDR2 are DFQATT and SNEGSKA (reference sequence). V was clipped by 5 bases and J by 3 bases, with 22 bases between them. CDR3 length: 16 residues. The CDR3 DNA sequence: TGCAGTGCTCCGGGCAGAGGTGGGAATAGGGACACTGAAGCTTTCTTT. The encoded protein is CSAPGRGGNRDTEAFF.

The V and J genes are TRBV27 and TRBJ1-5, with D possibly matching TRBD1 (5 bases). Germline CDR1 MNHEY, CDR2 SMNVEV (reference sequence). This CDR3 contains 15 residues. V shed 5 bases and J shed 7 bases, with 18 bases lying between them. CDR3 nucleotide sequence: TGTGCCAGCAGTCCCTACCAGGGTGGAAAACAGCCCCAGCATTTT. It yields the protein CASSPYQGGKQPQHF.

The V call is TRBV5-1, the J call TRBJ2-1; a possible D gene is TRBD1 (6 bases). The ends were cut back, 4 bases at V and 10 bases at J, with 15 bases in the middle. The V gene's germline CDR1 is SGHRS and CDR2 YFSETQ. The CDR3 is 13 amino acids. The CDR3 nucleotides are TGCGCCAGCAGCGTGGTGGTGGGGACAGAGCAGTTCTTC. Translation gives CASSVVVGTEQFF.

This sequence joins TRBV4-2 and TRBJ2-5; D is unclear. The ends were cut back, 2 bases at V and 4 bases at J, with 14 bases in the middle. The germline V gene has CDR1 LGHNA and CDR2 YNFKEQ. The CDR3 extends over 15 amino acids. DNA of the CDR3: TGTGCCAGCAGCCAACATACTGTCAAGGGAGAGACCCAGTACTTC. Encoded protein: CASSQHTVKGETQYF.

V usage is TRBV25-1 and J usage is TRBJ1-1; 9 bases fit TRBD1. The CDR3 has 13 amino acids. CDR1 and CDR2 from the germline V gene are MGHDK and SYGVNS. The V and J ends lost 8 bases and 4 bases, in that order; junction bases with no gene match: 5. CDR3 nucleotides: TGTGCCAGCGGTGGACAGGGGAGCACTGAAGCTTTCTTT. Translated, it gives CASGGQGSTEAFF.

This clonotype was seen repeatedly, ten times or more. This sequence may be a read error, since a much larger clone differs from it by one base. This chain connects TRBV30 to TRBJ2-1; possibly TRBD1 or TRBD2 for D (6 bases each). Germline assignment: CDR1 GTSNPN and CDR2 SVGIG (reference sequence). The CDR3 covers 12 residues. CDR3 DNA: TGTGCCGGGAGTTCAGGGGACTATGAGCAGTTCTTC. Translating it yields CAGSSGDYEQFF.

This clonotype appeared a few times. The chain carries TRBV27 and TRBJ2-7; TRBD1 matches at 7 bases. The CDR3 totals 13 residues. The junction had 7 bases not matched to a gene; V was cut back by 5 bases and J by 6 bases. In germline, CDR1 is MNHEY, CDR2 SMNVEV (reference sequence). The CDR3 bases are TGTGCCAGCAGTACCCTGACAGGGATCGAGCAGTACTTC. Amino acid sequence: CASSTLTGIEQYF.

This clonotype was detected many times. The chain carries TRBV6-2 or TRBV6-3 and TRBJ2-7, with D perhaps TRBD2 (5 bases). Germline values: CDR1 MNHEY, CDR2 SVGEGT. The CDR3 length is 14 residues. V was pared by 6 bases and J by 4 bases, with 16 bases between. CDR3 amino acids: CASSFDLAEYEQYF. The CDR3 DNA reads TGTGCCAGCAGCTTCGATCTAGCTGAATACGAGCAGTACTTC.

The CDR3 coding sequence is TGTGCCAGCAGTAGAGACAGCTTATGGGACATTCAGTACTTC. Protein sequence: CASSRDSLWDIQYF. V and J are TRBV28 and TRBJ2-4; a weak D match, TRBD1 (5 bases). This CDR3 comprises 14 residues. Germline CDR1 is MDHEN and CDR2 is SYDVKM. Trimming shortened V by 5 bases and J by 8 bases, and 16 bases separated the two germline ends.

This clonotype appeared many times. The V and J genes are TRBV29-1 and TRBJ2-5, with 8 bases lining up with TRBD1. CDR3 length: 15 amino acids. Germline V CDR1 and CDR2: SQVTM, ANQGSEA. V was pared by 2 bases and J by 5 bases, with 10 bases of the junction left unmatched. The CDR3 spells CSVEKLQGVRETQYF. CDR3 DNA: TGCAGCGTTGAAAAGTTACAGGGGGTGAGGGAGACCCAGTACTTC.

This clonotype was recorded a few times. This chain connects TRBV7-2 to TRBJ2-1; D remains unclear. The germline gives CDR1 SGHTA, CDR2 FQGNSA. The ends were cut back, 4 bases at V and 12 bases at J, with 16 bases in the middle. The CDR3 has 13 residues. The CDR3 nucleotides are TGTGCCAGCAGCTCGGATCGGCGGCGTGGGCAGTTCTTC. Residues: CASSSDRRRGQFF.

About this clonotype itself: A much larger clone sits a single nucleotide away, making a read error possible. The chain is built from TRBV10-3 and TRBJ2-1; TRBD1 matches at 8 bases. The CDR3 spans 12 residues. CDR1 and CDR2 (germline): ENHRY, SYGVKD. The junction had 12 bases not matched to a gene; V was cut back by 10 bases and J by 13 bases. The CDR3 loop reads CATGQGQETQFF. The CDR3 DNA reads TGTGCCACCGGACAGGGTCAAGAGACCCAGTTCTTC.

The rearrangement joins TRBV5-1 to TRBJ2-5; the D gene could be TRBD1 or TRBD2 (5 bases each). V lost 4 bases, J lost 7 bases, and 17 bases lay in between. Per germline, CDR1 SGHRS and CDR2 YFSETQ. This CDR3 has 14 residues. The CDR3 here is CASSDRDGTGTQYF. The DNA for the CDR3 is TGCGCCAGCAGCGACCGGGACGGGACGGGGACCCAGTACTTC.

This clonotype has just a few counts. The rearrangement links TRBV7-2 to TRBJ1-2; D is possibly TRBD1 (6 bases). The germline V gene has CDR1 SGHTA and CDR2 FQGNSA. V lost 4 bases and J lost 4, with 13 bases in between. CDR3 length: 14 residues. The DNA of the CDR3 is TGTGCCAGCAGCTCAGGGGACCGGGGCTATGGCTACACCTTC. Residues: CASSSGDRGYGYTF. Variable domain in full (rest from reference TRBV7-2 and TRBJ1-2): GAGVSQSPSNKVTEKGKDVELRCDPISGHTALYWYRQSLGQGLEFLIYFQGNSAPDKSGLPSDRFSAERTGGSVSTLTIQRTQQEDSAVYLCASSSGDRGYGYTFGSGTRLTVV.

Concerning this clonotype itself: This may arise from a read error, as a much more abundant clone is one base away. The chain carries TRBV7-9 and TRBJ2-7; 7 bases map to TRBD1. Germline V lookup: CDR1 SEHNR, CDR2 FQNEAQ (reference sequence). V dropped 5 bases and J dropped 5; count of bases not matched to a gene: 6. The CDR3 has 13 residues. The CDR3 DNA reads TGTGCCAGCAGCGTATACAGGGGCGACGAGCAGTACTTC. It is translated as CASSVYRGDEQYF.

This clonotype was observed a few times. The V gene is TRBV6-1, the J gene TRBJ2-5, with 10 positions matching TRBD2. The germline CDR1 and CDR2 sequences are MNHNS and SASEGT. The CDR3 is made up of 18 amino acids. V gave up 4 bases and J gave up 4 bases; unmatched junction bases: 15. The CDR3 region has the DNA TGTGCCAGCAGTGGGGACCCCCGGACTAGCGGTCCCGGAGAGACCCAGTACTTC. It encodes CASSGDPRTSGPGETQYF.

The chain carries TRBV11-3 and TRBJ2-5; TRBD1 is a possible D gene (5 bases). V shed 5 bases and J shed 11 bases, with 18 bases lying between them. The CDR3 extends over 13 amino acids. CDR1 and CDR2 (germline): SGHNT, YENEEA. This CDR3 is CASSQARGGEQYF. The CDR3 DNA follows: TGTGCCAGCAGCCAGGCTAGGGGCGGTGAGCAGTACTTC.

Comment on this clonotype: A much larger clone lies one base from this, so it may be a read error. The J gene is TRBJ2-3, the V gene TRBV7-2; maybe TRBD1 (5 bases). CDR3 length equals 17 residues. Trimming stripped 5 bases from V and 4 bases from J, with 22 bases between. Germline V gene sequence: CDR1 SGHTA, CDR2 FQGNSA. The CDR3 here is CASSEGVGARGADTQYF. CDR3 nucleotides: TGTGCCAGCAGCGAAGGGGTTGGGGCGCGAGGCGCAGATACGCAGTATTTT.

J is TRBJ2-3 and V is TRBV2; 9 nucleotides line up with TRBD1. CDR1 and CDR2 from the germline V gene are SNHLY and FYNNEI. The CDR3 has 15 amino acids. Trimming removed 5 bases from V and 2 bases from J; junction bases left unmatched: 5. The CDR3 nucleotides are TGTGCCAGCAGTACTGACAGGGGGTTCACAGATACGCAGTATTTT. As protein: CASSTDRGFTDTQYF.

CDR3: CASSPSQGGNQPQHF. The CDR3 DNA is TGCGCCAGCAGCCCTTCACAGGGGGGAAATCAGCCCCAGCATTTT. The gene calls are TRBV4-1 and TRBJ1-5; 8 bases agree with TRBD1. CDR3 size: 15 residues. Trimming took 4 bases from V and 4 from J; bases not matched to a gene: 6. Germline CDR1 is MGHRA and CDR2 is YSYEKL.

CDR3 DNA: TGTGCCAGCAGACTGTCTTGGAAGGAGACCCAGTTCTTC. The encoded protein is CASRLSWKETQFF. This chain connects TRBV6-2 or TRBV6-3 to TRBJ2-1; the D is unclear. The germline V gene has CDR1 MNHEY and CDR2 SVGEGT. This CDR3 is built from 13 residues. Trimming took off 6 bases at V and 13 bases at J, with 19 bases between the two ends.

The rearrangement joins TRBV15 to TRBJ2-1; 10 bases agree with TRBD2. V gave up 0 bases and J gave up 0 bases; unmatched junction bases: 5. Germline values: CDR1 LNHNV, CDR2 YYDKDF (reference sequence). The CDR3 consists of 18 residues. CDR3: CATSRDSSSGSSYNEQFF. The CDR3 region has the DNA TGTGCCACCAGCAGAGACTCCTCTAGCGGGAGCTCCTACAATGAGCAGTTCTTC.